A single T cell receptor beta chain is shown here with its context. Here immunoSEQ multiplex PCR was the method, and the copy in TCRdb shows in-frame clones only, minus some. The data contain hundreds of thousands of clones, around 86% of them singletons. This record comes from a study of blood T cell repertoires in COVID-19. Overall study context: Whether acute or convalescent, the COVID-19 samples came from the United States, Italy and Spain.

CDR3 size: 16 residues. From germline, CDR1 is KGHSH and CDR2 LQKENI. V was shortened by 3 bases and J by 8 bases, with 19 bases between the two germline ends. The receptor was isolated from a woman in her forties who had recovered from COVID-19. Sequences were obtained from peripheral blood. The rearrangement uses TRBV18 and TRBJ1-4, with D hard to call. For the CDR3, the DNA is TGTGCCAGCTCACCGTCCGCCGCTCCCACCGGGGAAAAACTGTTTTTT. Translated: CASSPSAAPTGEKLFF. Filled out from reference TRBV18 and TRBJ1-4, the complete variable domain reads NAGVMQNPRHLVRRRGQEARLRCSPMKGHSHVYWYRQLPEEGLKFMVYLQKENIIDESGMPKERFSAEFPKEGPSILRIQQVVRGDSAAYFCASSPSAAPTGEKLFFGSGTQLSVL.